The clone carrying this T cell receptor beta chain was seen once. This entry comes from a study of CD8 T cells in Susac syndrome. Germline lookup yields CDR1 KGHSH and CDR2 LQKENI. V lost 6 bases, J lost 9 bases, and 12 bases lay in between. CDR3 size: 12 residues. RNA was extracted with the RNeasy kit, and a quantity of about 0.45 to 1 ug was reverse transcribed using random hexamers. TCRdb recomputed calls from the immunoSEQ multiplex PCR reads with MiXCR, one row per CDR3 protein. The data show 180,000 or so distinct CDR3 sequences, around 94% seen once. The clonotype originates from a human donor in good health. What was sequenced was CD4+ T cells from PBMCs. The gene calls are TRBV18 and TRBJ2-1, with a possible D match to TRBD2 (7 bases). The DNA for the CDR3 is TGTGCCAGCTCGCCAGGGGAGGGTGAGCAGTTCTTC. Protein sequence: CASSPGEGEQFF.